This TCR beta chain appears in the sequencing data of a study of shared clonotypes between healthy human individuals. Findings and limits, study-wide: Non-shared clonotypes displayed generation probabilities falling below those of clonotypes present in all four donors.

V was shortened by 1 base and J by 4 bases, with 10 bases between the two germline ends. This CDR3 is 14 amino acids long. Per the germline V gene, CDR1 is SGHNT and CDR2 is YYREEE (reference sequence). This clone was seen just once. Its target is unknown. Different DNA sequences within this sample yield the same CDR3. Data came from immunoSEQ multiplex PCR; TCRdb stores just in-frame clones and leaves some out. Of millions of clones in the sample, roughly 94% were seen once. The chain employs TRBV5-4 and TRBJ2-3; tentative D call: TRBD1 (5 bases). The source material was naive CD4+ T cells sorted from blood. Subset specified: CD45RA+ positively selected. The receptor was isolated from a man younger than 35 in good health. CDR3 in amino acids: CASSLRQGADTQYF. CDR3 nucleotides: TGTGCCAGCAGCTTGCGGCAGGGTGCAGATACGCAGTATTTT.